This TCR beta chain was sequenced during a study of blood T cells in healthy people across ages. Whole-study findings and limits: With unsorted PBMCs, a conclusive comparison of naive versus antigen-experienced cells was not possible. With age, beta diversity per million T cells declined roughly linearly, significantly by over 35.

The CDR3 runs 14 residues. Trimming cost V 5 bases and J 7 bases; bases outside gene matches: 8. Germline CDR1 is DFQATT and CDR2 is SNEGSKA (reference sequence). As for this clonotype: The antigen is not known.

It was with a sample-barcoded 5' primer and a J-beta primer mix that a second PCR of roughly 7 to 12 cycles was run. TCRdb processed the 5' RACE reads anew with MiXCR; each CDR3 protein has one entry. The repertoire includes fewer than 800,000 distinct CDR3 sequences, roughly 50% of them detected once, and about 32% sits in the top ten. This chain joins TRBV20-1 and TRBJ2-1; TRBD2 matches 10 bases. Sequences were obtained from blood. The sequence derives from a woman aged 60-70 years in good health. The CDR3 coding sequence is TGCAGTGCTGGAGGGACTAGCGTGGGTAATGAGCAGTTCTTC. Translated, it gives CSAGGTSVGNEQFF.